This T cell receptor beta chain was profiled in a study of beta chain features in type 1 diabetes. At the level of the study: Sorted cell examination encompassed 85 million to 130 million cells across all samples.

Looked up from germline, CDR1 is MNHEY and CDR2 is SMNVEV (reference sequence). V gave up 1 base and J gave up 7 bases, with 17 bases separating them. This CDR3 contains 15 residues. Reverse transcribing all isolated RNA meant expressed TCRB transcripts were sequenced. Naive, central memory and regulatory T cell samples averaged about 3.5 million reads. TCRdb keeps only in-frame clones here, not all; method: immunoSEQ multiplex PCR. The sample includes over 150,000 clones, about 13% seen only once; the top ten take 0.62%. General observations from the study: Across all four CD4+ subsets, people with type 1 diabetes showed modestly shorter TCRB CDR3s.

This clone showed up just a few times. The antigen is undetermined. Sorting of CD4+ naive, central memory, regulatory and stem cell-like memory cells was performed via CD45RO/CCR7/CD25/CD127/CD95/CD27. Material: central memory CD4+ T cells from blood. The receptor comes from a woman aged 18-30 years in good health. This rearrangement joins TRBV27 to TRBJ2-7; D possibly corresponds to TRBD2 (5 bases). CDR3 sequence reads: CASSLWPVQTGEQYF. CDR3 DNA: TGTGCCAGCAGTTTATGGCCAGTTCAAACGGGGGAGCAGTACTTC.